The sequence of this T cell receptor (beta chain) was determined in a study of T-cell memory formation after mild COVID-19. Overall study results and limits: Clones from the second wave (peaking day 37) had unconfirmed SARS-CoV-2 specificity. Among CD4+ contracting clones, most were CM and EM, and CD8+ ones EMRA.

A single record per CDR3 protein comes from TCRdb applying MiXCR to the 5' RACE reads. The data hold 340,000 or so distinct CDR3 sequences, with 10% to 15% observed a single time. Note on this clonotype: Antigen specificity is unknown.

Trimming took 2 bases from V and 4 from J; bases not matched to a gene: 1. CDR3 size: 13 residues. CDR1 is SGHTA and CDR2 is FQGNSA in the germline V gene. The sequence was obtained from a man between 18 and 35 years old who had mild COVID-19 (a few samples of this study predate the infection). Cell type and time point are not known. The J gene is TRBJ1-2, the V gene TRBV7-2; 7 bases fit TRBD1. The sequenced material came from PBMCs or a T cell subset sorted from them (not recorded which). The CDR3 loop reads CASSLYRGYGYTF. The CDR3 DNA reads as TGTGCCAGCAGCTTATACAGGGGCTATGGCTACACCTTC.